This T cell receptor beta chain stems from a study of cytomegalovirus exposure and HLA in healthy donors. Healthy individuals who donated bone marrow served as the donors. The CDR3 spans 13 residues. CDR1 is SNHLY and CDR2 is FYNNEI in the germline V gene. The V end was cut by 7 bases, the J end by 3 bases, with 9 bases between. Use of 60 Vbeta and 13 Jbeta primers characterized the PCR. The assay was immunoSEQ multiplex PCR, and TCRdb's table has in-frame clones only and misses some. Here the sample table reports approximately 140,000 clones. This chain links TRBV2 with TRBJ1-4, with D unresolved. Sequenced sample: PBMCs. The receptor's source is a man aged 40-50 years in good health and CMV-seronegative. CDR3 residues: CASIRSANEKLFF. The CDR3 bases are TGTGCCAGCATCAGGTCAGCTAATGAAAAACTGTTTTTT.